This TCR beta chain was observed in a study of blood T cell repertoires in COVID-19 (dated by TCRdb to the early 2020s). For the study in its entirety: Samples from collaborators originated in the United States, Italy and Spain and spanned both the acute and convalescent phases of COVID-19. The samples were drawn from two sources: the first 160 participants of the ongoing ImmuneRACE study, and 1,254 subjects contributed by 6 global collaborators. The prospective study material was composed of cDNA or gDNA derived from T cells, B-cell-depleted T cells, or PBMCs. The repertoires were released in a freely available public database intended as a resource for research on the immune response to SARS-CoV-2. HLA class I and class II types, where available, came from metadata supplied by the sample provider rather than from assay-based typing. The dataset comprised deeply sampled blood TCRbeta repertoires from subjects exposed to, actively infected with, or recovered from COVID-19. A de-identified subject ID, COVID-19 status, age in years and sex were almost always included in the sample metadata.

Concerning this clone: Its antigen remains unidentified. Base qualities are not provided; no much larger clone lies one nucleotide away.

General findings and caveats noted by the study authors: How much clinical and demographic metadata was included differed by source and by participant, and the metadata was provided uncurated.

TCRbeta CDR3 regions were amplified from genomic DNA by means of the immunoSEQ Assay, a bias-controlled multiplex PCR. In the paper's pipeline: The number of nucleated cells in each sample was estimated by amplification of reference gene primers within the assay. To quantify the absolute abundance of each unique TCRbeta CDR3 rearrangement, sequence reads were collapsed and filtered. For each sample, productive Simpson clonality was calculated by taking the square root of Simpson's diversity index across productive rearrangements. In TCRdb, the immuneACCESS table is reduced to in-frame sequences with V and J assigned. These tables do not hold every clone; where another copy was compared, an unresolved V gene accounts for under half, and the others remain unexplained. V, J and clone size were drawn from that table, and D and trimming were deduced from the DNA. This sample comprises about 270,000 clones, about nine tenths of them detected only once. Together, the top ten hold 3% of the sample.

In the prospective study, participants were about 18 to 95 years old, resided in about two dozen geographic areas of the United States, and were enrolled through a virtual design. Cohort assignment in the prospective study relied on participant-reported clinical history from a screening survey and a study questionnaire. ImmuneRACE Cohort 3 recovered participants were defined by two consecutive negative NP/OP PCR tests, healthcare professional clearance, or symptom resolution. Mobile phlebotomists in the prospective study collected whole blood, serum and a nasopharyngeal or oropharyngeal swab from every participant. Additional blood draws and questionnaires over an approximately 2-month period could optionally be provided by prospective study participants. Prospective study blood samples were shipped either frozen or at room temperature before DNA extraction. V gives up 4 bases and J gives up 4 bases, and the segment between their germline ends measures 14 bases. The CDR3 goes from the cysteine to the phenylalanine over 15 residues. Only the CDR3 region is kept as DNA, spanning 45 bases read in frame from base 1. The germline V gene specifies SGHTA as CDR1 and FQGNSA as CDR2.

This TCR derives from a woman aged 50 to 60 who had recovered from COVID-19. Sequenced material: PBMCs or T cells enriched from blood (not recorded which). The V and J genes are TRBV7-2 and TRBJ1-3; the D gene is possibly TRBD1, with 6 bases matching. The base sequence is TGTGCCAGCAGCTCCTCCCGGACAGACGGAAACACCATATATTTT. The encoded protein is CASSSSRTDGNTIYF.